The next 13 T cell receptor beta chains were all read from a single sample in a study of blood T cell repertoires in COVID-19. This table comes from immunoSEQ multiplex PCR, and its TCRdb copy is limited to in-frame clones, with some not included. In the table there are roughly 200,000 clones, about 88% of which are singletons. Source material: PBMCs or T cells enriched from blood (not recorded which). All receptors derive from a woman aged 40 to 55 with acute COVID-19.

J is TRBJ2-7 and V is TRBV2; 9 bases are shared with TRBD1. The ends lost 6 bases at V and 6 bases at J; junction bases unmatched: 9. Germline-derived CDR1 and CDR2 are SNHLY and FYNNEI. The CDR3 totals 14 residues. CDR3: CASSYSRTGVEQYF. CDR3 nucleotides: TGTGCCAGCAGCTACTCCCGGACAGGGGTCGAGCAGTACTTC.

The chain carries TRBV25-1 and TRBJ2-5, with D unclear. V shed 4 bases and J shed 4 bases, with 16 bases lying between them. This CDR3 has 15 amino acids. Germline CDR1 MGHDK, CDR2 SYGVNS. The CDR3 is CASSGIRDLPETQYF. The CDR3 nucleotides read TGTGCCAGCAGTGGAATAAGAGATTTGCCAGAGACCCAGTACTTC. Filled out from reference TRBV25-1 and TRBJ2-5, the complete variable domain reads EADIYQTPRYLVIGTGKKITLECSQTMGHDKMYWYQQDPGMELHLIHYSYGVNSTEKGDLSSESTVSRIRTEHFPLTLESARPSHTSQYLCASSGIRDLPETQYFGPGTRLLVL.

The CDR3 bases are TGTGCCAGCAGCAGGCGACGGGGGACAGGGTCTTACAATGAGCAGTTCTTC. Its translation is CASSRRRGTGSYNEQFF. The chain links TRBV11-2 to TRBJ2-1, with TRBD1 matching 9 bases. Germline V gene lookup returns CDR1 SGHAT and CDR2 FQNNGV. The CDR3 is made up of 17 amino acids. J gave up 4 bases and V 5 bases, and 12 bases lay outside the gene matches.

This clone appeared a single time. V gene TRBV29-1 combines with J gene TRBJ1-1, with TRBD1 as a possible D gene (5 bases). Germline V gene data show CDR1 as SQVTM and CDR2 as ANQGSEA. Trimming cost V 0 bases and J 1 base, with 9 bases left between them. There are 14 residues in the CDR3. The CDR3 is CSVEDETANTEAFF. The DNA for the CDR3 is TGCAGCGTTGAAGATGAGACAGCGAACACTGAAGCTTTCTTT.

The CDR3 nucleotides are TGTGCCACCAGCAGAGCTCCGGGGGGGCAAGAGACCCAGTACTTC. Translation: CATSRAPGGQETQYF. The J gene is TRBJ2-5, the V gene TRBV15; 8 bases agree with TRBD2. This CDR3 has 15 amino acids. Germline lookup yields CDR1 LNHNV and CDR2 YYDKDF (reference sequence). V shed 1 base and J 2 bases; nucleotides not matched to a gene: 3.

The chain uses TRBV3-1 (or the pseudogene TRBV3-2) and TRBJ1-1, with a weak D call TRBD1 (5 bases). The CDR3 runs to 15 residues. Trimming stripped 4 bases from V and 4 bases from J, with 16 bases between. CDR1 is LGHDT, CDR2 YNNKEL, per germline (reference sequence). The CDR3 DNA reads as TGTGCCAGCAGCCGCCATCGACCTGGGGCCACTGAAGCTTTCTTT. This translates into CASSRHRPGATEAFF.

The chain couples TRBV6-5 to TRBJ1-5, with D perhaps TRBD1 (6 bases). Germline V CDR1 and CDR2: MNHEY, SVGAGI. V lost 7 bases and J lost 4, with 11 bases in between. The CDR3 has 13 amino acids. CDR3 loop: CASNRQENQPQHF. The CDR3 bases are TGTGCCAGCAATCGACAGGAGAATCAGCCCCAGCATTTT.

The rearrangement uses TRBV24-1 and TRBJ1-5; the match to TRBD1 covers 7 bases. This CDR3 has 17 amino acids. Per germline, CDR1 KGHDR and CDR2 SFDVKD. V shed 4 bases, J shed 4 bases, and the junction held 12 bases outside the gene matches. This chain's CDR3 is CATSDAKTDRKNQPQHF. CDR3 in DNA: TGTGCCACCAGTGACGCTAAGACGGACAGGAAGAATCAGCCCCAGCATTTT.

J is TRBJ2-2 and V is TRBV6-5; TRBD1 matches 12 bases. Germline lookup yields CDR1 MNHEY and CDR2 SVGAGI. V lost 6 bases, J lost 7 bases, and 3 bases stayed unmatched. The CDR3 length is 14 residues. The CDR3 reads CASRGQGAFGELFF. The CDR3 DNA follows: TGTGCCAGCAGGGGACAGGGGGCTTTCGGGGAGCTGTTTTTT.

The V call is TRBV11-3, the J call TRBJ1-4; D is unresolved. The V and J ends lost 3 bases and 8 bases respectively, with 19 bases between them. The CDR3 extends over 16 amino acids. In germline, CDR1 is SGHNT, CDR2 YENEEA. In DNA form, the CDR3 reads TGTGCCAGCAGCTTTCCGGAACCGGGGTCGGTCGAAAAACTGTTTTTT. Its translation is CASSFPEPGSVEKLFF.

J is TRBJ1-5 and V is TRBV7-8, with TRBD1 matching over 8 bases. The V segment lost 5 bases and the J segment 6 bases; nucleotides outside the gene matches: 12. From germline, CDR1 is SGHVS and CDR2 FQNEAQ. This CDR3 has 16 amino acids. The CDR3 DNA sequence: TGTGCCAGCAGCGATCGGACAGGGAGGTTTGGTCAGCCCCAGCATTTT. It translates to CASSDRTGRFGQPQHF.

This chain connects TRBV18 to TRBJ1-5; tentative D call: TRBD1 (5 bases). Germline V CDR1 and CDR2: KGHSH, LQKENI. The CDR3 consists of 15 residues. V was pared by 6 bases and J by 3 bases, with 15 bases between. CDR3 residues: CASSPSGMANQPQHF. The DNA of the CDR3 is TGTGCCAGCTCCCCCTCAGGGATGGCCAATCAGCCCCAGCATTTT.

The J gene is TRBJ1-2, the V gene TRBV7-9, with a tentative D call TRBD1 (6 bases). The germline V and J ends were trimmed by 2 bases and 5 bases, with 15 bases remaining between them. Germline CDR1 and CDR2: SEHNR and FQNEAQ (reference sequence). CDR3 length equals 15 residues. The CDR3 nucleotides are TGTGCCAGCAGCTTACCCCTTGCAGGGGAGTATGGCTACACCTTC. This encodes CASSLPLAGEYGYTF.